The 12 T cell receptor beta chains below were found in one sample sequenced in a study of early T cells in non-severe SARS-CoV-2 infection. TCRdb reprocessed the 5' RACE reads with MiXCR, giving one entry per CDR3 protein. The sample has 50,000 to 60,000 distinct CDR3 sequences, under 11% seen once; the top ten hold 4.5% to 5.5%. Sequenced input: whole blood. These receptors were collected from an adult who was a healthcare worker with PCR-confirmed SARS-CoV-2 infection or an uninfected control (not recorded which).

This clonotype has a count of ten or more. This chain joins TRBV29-1 and TRBJ2-7, with 7 positions matching TRBD1. The junction had 12 bases not matched to a gene; V was cut back by 3 bases and J by 7 bases. Germline V gives CDR1 SQVTM, CDR2 ANQGSEA. There are 14 residues in the CDR3. The CDR3 DNA sequence: TGCAGCGTTGAGAAGGCGATAGCGACAGGGGAGCAGTACTTC. Its protein product is CSVEKAIATGEQYF.

The table lists this clonotype with a few counts. This chain connects TRBV6-1 to TRBJ2-3; D is uncertain. V lost 8 bases and J lost 6, with 9 bases in between. The CDR3 length is 11 residues. From germline, CDR1 is MNHNS and CDR2 SASEGT. CDR3 nucleotide sequence: TGTGCCAGCTCGATAGTGGATACGCAGTATTTT. This codes for CASSIVDTQYF.

This clonotype was seen more than once but under ten times. The chain employs TRBV29-1 and TRBJ1-2, with 10 nucleotides matching TRBD1. The germline gives CDR1 SQVTM, CDR2 ANQGSEA. With 6 bases clipped from V and 6 bases from J, the junction kept 7 bases outside the gene matches. This CDR3 spans 13 amino acids. The CDR3: CSVRDRGLHGYTF. CDR3 DNA: TGCAGCGTCAGGGACAGGGGATTACATGGCTACACCTTC.

DNA for the CDR3: TGTGCCAGCAGCGCCATGGAAGGGGGCCCCACAGATACGCAGTATTTT. It translates to CASSAMEGGPTDTQYF. The V call is TRBV9, the J call TRBJ2-3; TRBD1 aligns across 7 bases. CDR3 length: 16 residues. Germline trimming cut 3 bases from V and 2 bases from J; bases unmatched to any gene: 9. Germline V gene data show CDR1 as SGDLS and CDR2 as YYNGEE.

The J gene is TRBJ2-3, the V gene TRBV10-3, with TRBD2 identical over 8 bases. Unmatched junction bases numbered 9, after V lost 2 bases and J lost 5 bases. The CDR3 contains 16 residues. Germline values: CDR1 ENHRY, CDR2 SYGVKD. CDR3 sequence (DNA): TGTGCCATCAGTGAGAGGGGTTGGCGGGGGGAAGATACGCAGTATTTT. It translates to CAISERGWRGEDTQYF.

This clonotype was picked up a small number of times. J is TRBJ2-1 and V is TRBV11-2; 9 nucleotides match TRBD2. Losses at the gene ends were 2 bases for V and 5 bases for J; bases not matched to a gene: 7. The CDR3 is 16 residues long. CDR1 and CDR2 (germline): SGHAT, FQNNGV. The CDR3 protein is CASSLLAGRSNNEQFF. Written as DNA, the CDR3 is TGTGCCAGCAGCTTACTAGCGGGACGGAGTAACAATGAGCAGTTCTTC.

In its sample, this clonotype was seen many times. The V gene is TRBV7-2, the J gene TRBJ2-4; tentatively, D is TRBD1 or TRBD2 (5 bases each). Germline V gene lookup returns CDR1 SGHTA and CDR2 FQGNSA. V was cut by 1 base and J by 7 bases, with 11 bases left in between. This CDR3 has 14 residues. The CDR3 region is CASSLGGANNIQYF. Written as DNA, the CDR3 is TGTGCCAGCAGCTTAGGAGGGGCGAATAACATTCAGTACTTC.

This clonotype was counted only a few times. This chain links TRBV12-3 or TRBV12-4 with TRBJ2-7, with 7 bases fitting TRBD2. With 3 bases clipped from V and 3 bases from J, the junction kept 5 bases outside the gene matches. The CDR3 totals 14 residues. CDR3 coding DNA: TGTGCCAGCAGTTTTTCGGGGGGTCTCTACGAGCAGTACTTC. Protein product: CASSFSGGLYEQYF.

This clonotype was seen ten or more times. The chain recombines TRBV27 with TRBJ2-7, with D possibly called TRBD1 or TRBD2 (5 bases each). This CDR3 spans 14 amino acids. Per germline, CDR1 MNHEY and CDR2 SMNVEV (reference sequence). V lost 2 bases and J lost 5, with 13 bases in between. Here the CDR3 reads CASSLMGVGHEQYF. CDR3 DNA sequence: TGTGCCAGCAGTTTAATGGGGGTCGGGCACGAGCAGTACTTC.

This clonotype showed up many times. The chain uses TRBV28 and TRBJ1-6; D not certain. The CDR3 runs to 12 residues. Trimming left V 6 bases short and J 10 bases short, with 10 bases between. Germline CDR1 MDHEN, CDR2 SYDVKM. The CDR3 region is CASSRTPSPLHF. CDR3 nucleotide sequence: TGTGCCAGCAGCCGCACCCCCTCACCCCTCCACTTT.

This clonotype has a handful of counts. V usage is TRBV6-2 or TRBV6-3 and J usage is TRBJ2-1; possibly TRBD1 for D (5 bases). This CDR3 comprises 13 residues. Germline CDR1 is MNHEY and CDR2 is SVGEGT. The V end lost 2 bases, the J end lost 8 bases, and 10 bases lay between the germline ends. The CDR3 bases are TGTGCCAGCAGTTACAGGTTCAGGGATGAGCAGTTCTTC. Encoded protein: CASSYRFRDEQFF.

The chain employs TRBV9 and TRBJ2-7, with D possibly being TRBD1 or TRBD2 (6 bases each). The CDR3 spans 15 residues. The germline gives CDR1 SGDLS, CDR2 YYNGEE. The ends were cut back, 0 bases at V and 0 bases at J, with 10 bases in the middle. CDR3 sequence: CASSVGGGNSYEQYF. The CDR3 DNA follows: TGTGCCAGCAGCGTAGGAGGGGGGAACTCCTACGAGCAGTACTTC.